Each of the 8 T cell receptor beta chains below was sequenced from the same sample in a study of blood T cell repertoires in COVID-19. This table comes from immunoSEQ multiplex PCR, and its TCRdb copy is limited to in-frame clones, with some not included. The sample includes a few hundred thousand clones, roughly nine tenths of them seen just once. The specimen sequenced was peripheral blood. The receptors originated from a man in his 60s with acute or convalescent COVID-19.

CDR3 sequence reads: CSVVWSGGPTTGELFF. For the CDR3, the DNA is TGCAGCGTTGTCTGGTCGGGAGGACCTACCACCGGGGAGCTGTTTTTT. The rearrangement links TRBV29-1 to TRBJ2-2, with 7 bases aligning to TRBD2. Trimming cost V 4 bases and J 4 bases; bases outside gene matches: 12. This CDR3 spans 16 amino acids. Germline-derived CDR1 and CDR2 are SQVTM and ANQGSEA.

The rearrangement links TRBV30 to TRBJ2-3; TRBD2 matches 10 bases. J gave up 4 bases and V 4 bases, and 8 bases lay outside the gene matches. Looked up from germline, CDR1 is GTSNPN and CDR2 is SVGIG (reference sequence). This CDR3 comprises 15 residues. CDR3 protein: CAWNPLAGESDTQYF. DNA for the CDR3: TGTGCCTGGAACCCGCTAGCGGGAGAGTCAGATACGCAGTATTTT.

This clone occurred once. The chain joins TRBV7-2 to TRBJ1-2; weak D call: TRBD1 (6 bases). Per the germline V gene, CDR1 is SGHTA and CDR2 is FQGNSA. V gave up 5 bases and J gave up 7 bases, with 17 bases separating them. The CDR3 is 14 residues long. In nucleotides, the CDR3 is TGTGCCAGCAGCCCCCGAGGGGGTGTGAGTGGCTACACCTTC. Residues: CASSPRGGVSGYTF.

The gene calls are TRBV25-1 and TRBJ1-1; D is undetermined. V lost 4 bases to trimming and J lost 3 bases, with 15 bases between them. CDR3 length: 15 residues. Germline V lookup: CDR1 MGHDK, CDR2 SYGVNS. The CDR3 nucleotides are TGTGCCAGCAGTGTGAGGGTCCAGTCGGACACTGAAGCTTTCTTT. It specifies CASSVRVQSDTEAFF.

The genes are TRBV5-6 and TRBJ1-2; 9 bases fit TRBD1. Germline V gene sequence: CDR1 SGHDT, CDR2 YYEEEE. This CDR3 has 15 amino acids. J gave up 7 bases and V 0 bases, and 7 bases lay outside the gene matches. Here the CDR3 DNA reads TGTGCCAGCAGCTTGGTGCCAGGACAGGGGAGTGGCTACACCTTC. This sequence encodes CASSLVPGQGSGYTF.

This clone was detected once. The J gene is TRBJ2-2, the V gene TRBV7-2; 10 nucleotides match TRBD2. Germline values: CDR1 SGHTA, CDR2 FQGNSA. The V and J ends lost 1 base and 7 bases, in that order; junction bases with no gene match: 6. The CDR3 is 16 amino acids. CDR3 region: CASSLGSSGRIGELFF. As DNA, the CDR3 is TGTGCCAGCAGCTTAGGTTCTAGCGGGAGAATCGGGGAGCTGTTTTTT.

The chain has TRBV5-4 and TRBJ2-3, with 10 bases aligning to TRBD2. This CDR3 region has 15 residues. The V gene's germline CDR1 is SGHNT and CDR2 YYREEE (reference sequence). V trimming: 2 bases; J trimming: 8 bases; junction bases outside the gene matches: 8. The CDR3 spells CASSFPASGSTTQYF. CDR3 in DNA: TGTGCCAGCAGCTTTCCGGCTAGCGGGAGTACTACGCAGTATTTT.

CDR3 protein: CASSPWVGGSQETQYF. For the CDR3, the DNA is TGCGCCAGCAGCCCCTGGGTTGGCGGGAGCCAAGAGACCCAGTACTTC. The chain employs TRBV5-1 and TRBJ2-5; 7 nucleotides match TRBD2. The germline V gene encodes CDR1 SGHRS and CDR2 YFSETQ. The V segment lost 4 bases and the J segment 1 base; nucleotides outside the gene matches: 10. The CDR3 spans 16 residues.